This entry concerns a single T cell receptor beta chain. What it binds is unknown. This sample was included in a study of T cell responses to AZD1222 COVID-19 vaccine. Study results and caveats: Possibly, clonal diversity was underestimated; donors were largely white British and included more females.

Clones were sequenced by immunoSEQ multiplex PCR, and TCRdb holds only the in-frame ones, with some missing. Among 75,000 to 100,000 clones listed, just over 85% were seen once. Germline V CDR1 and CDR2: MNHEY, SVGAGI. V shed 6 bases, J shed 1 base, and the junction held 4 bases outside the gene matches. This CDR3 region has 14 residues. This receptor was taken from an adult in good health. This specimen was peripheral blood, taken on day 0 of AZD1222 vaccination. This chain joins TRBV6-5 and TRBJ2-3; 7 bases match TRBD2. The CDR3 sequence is CASRGGGGTDTQYF. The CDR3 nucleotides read TGTGCCAGCAGGGGTGGGGGGGGCACAGATACGCAGTATTTT.